This paragraph covers one T cell receptor (beta chain) sequence. Its specificity is not known. This CDR3 comprises 15 residues. Trimming removed 4 bases from V and 8 bases from J, with 18 bases in between. In germline, CDR1 is SGHNT, CDR2 YYREEE (reference sequence). The data derive from a study of T cell repertoires in cytomegalovirus infection. TCRdb re-called the reads through MiXCR, storing one row per CDR3 protein. The table includes about 130,000 distinct CDR3 sequences, 25% to 35% detected once. The chain has TRBV5-4 and TRBJ1-4; D remains unclear. This clonotype originated in a human donor in good health (CMV status not recorded). Some clones in this sample may be carry-over from other donors' samples. Here the sequenced sample was CD8+ T cells from cultured PBMCs, taken from culture after CMV antigen stimulation. The CDR3, as DNA: TGTGCCAGCAGCGACCGGGAGAGCCAGACCGAAAAACTGTTTTTT. The encoded protein is CASSDRESQTEKLFF. The full variable domain, its missing parts supplied by reference TRBV5-4 and TRBJ1-4, is ETGVTQSPTHLIKTRGQQVTLRCSSQSGHNTVSWYQQALGQGPQFIFQYYREEENGRGNFPPRFSGLQFPNYSSELNVNALELDDSALYLCASSDRESQTEKLFFGSGTQLSVL.